This TCR beta chain is drawn from a study of blood T cell repertoires in COVID-19. Only in-frame clones appear in the TCRdb table, and some are missing; sequencing was by immunoSEQ multiplex PCR. The table records roughly 300,000 clones, 87% of them present only once. Germline assignment: CDR1 SGHDN and CDR2 FVKESK. The CDR3 has 16 residues. Trimming shortened V by 4 bases and J by 0 bases, and 14 bases separated the two germline ends. Input material: PBMCs or T cells enriched from blood (not recorded which). The rearrangement joins TRBV14 to TRBJ2-3; weak D call: TRBD2 (6 bases). This clonotype was obtained from a woman aged 30 to 39 who had recovered from COVID-19. In DNA form, the CDR3 reads TGTGCCAGCAGCCCCGCCCGCGGGGAAAGCACAGATACGCAGTATTTT. Translated, it gives CASSPARGESTDTQYF. Based on the CDR3 plus reference TRBV14 and TRBJ2-3, the full variable domain is EAGVTQFPSHSVIEKGQTVTLRCDPISGHDNLYWYRRVMGKEIKFLLHFVKESKQDESGMPNNRFLAERTGGTYSTLKVQPAELEDSGVYFCASSPARGESTDTQYFGPGTRLTVL.